This TCR beta chain was captured in a study of blood T cells in healthy people across ages. This clonotype was seen at least ten times. A second PCR, run for roughly 7 to 11 cycles, used a sample-barcoded 5' primer plus a J-beta primer mix. TCRdb used MiXCR to reprocess the 5' RACE reads, holding one entry per CDR3 protein. The data contain roughly 900,000 distinct CDR3 sequences, under 35% of them singletons. Sequencing was done on a sample of blood. The clonotype was recovered from a woman of 80 years or more in good health.

CDR3 amino acids: CSAPPWQGSYGYTF. The CDR3 DNA sequence: TGCAGTGCCCCGCCGTGGCAGGGCTCCTATGGCTACACCTTC. The chain recombines TRBV20-1 with TRBJ1-2; D is possibly TRBD1 (5 bases). The V end was cut by 6 bases, the J end by 4 bases, with 18 bases between. CDR1 is DFQATT and CDR2 is SNEGSKA in the germline V gene (reference sequence). The CDR3 runs 14 residues.